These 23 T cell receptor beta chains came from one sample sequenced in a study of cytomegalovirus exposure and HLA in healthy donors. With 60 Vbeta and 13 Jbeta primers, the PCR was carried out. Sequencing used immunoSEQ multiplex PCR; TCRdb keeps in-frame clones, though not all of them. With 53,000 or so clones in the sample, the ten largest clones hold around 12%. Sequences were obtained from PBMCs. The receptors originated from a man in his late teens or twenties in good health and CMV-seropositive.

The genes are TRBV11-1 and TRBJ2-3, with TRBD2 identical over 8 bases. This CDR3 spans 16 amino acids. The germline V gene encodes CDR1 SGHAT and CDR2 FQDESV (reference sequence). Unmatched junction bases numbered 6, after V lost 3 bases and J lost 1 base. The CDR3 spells CASSFYSGVGTDTQYF. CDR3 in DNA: TGTGCCAGCAGCTTCTATAGCGGGGTCGGCACAGATACGCAGTATTTT.

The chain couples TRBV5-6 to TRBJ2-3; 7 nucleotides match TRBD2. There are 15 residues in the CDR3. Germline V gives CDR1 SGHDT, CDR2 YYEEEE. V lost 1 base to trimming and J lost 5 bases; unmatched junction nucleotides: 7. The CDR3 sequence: CASSLPGGGRDTQYF. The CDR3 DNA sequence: TGTGCCAGCAGCTTGCCGGGGGGAGGACGAGATACGCAGTATTTT.

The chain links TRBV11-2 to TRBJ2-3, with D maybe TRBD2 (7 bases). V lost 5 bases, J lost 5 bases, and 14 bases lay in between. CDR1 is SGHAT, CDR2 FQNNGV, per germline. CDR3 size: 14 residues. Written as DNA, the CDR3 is TGTGCCAGCAGCCCTAGGGGGGAGGGAGATACGCAGTATTTT. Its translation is CASSPRGEGDTQYF.

CDR3 DNA sequence: TGTGCCAGCAGCTTGGCCGAGGCTGGCAGCTATTACGAGCAGTACTTC. Translation gives CASSLAEAGSYYEQYF. V gene TRBV7-2 combines with J gene TRBJ2-7; D is unclear. The CDR3 extends over 16 amino acids. Trimming shortened V by 3 bases and J by 4 bases, and 19 bases separated the two germline ends. Germline CDR1 reads SGHTA; CDR2 reads FQGNSA.

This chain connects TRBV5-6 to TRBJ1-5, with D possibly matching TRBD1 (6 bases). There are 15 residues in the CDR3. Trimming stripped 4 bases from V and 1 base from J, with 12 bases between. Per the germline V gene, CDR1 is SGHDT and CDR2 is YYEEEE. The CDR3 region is CASSAQGYSNQPQHF. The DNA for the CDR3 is TGTGCCAGCAGCGCACAGGGATACAGCAATCAGCCCCAGCATTTT.

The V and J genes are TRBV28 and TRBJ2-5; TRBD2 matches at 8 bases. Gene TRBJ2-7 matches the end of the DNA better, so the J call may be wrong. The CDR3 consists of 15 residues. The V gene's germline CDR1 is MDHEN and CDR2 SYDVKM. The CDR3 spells CASSSGLAGVYEQYF. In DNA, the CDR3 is TGTGCCAGCAGTTCGGGGCTAGCGGGTGTCTACGAGCAGTACTTC.

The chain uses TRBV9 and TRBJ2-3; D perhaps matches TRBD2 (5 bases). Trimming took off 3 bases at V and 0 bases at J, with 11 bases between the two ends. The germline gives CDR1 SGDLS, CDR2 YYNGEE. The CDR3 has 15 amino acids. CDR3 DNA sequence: TGTGCCAGCAGCGAGAGCGGAACTAGCACAGATACGCAGTATTTT. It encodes CASSESGTSTDTQYF.

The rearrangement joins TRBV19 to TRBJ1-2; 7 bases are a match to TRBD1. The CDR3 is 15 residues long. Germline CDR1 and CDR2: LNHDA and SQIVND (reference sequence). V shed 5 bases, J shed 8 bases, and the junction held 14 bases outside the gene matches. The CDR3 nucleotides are TGTGCCAGTAGTTTCAAGGAGCGACAGGGTGGCGGCTACACCTTC. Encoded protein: CASSFKERQGGGYTF.

For the CDR3, the DNA is TGTGCCAGCAGCTCCCCGGGACAGACTAACTATGAGCAGTACTTC. It yields the protein CASSSPGQTNYEQYF. The chain couples TRBV6-1 to TRBJ2-5; 7 bases match TRBD1. V lost 6 bases and J lost 11; bases outside the gene matches: 18. Germline V gives CDR1 MNHNS, CDR2 SASEGT. The CDR3 has 15 residues.

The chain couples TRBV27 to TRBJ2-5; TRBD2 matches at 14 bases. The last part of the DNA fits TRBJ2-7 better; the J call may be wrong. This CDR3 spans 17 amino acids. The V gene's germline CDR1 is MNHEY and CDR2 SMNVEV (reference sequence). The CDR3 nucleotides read TGTGCCAGCAGTTTAAGCGGACTAGCGGGAGGTGCCTACGAGCAGTACTTC. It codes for CASSLSGLAGGAYEQYF.

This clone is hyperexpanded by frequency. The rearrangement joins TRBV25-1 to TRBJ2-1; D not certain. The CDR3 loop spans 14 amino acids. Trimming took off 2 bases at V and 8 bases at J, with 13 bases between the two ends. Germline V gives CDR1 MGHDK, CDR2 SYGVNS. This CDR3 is CASSEGQGIDEQFF. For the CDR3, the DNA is TGTGCCAGCAGTGAAGGGCAAGGTATCGATGAGCAGTTCTTC.

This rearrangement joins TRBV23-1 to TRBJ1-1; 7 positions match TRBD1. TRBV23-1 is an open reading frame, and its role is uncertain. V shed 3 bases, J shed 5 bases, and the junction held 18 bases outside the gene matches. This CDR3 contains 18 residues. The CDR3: CASSHRLERGRRRTEAFF. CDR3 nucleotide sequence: TGCGCCAGCAGTCATCGCCTGGAGAGGGGGCGAAGAAGGACTGAAGCTTTCTTT.

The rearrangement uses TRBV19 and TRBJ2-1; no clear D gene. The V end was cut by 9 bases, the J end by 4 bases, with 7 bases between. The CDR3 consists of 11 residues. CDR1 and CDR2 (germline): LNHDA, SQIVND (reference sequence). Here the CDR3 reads CASEAYNEQFF. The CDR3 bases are TGTGCCAGCGAAGCTTACAATGAGCAGTTCTTC.

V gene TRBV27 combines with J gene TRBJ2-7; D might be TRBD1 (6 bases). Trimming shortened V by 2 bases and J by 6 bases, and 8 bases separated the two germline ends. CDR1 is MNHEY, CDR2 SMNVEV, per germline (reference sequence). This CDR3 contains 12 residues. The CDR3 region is CASSLRGGEQYF. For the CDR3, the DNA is TGTGCCAGCAGTTTAAGAGGGGGCGAGCAGTACTTC.

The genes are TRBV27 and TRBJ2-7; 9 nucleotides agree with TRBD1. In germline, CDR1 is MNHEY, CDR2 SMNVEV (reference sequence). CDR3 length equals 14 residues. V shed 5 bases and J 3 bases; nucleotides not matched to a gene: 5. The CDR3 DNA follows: TGTGCCAGCAGTAGTACGACAGGGGGCTACGAGCAGTACTTC. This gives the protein CASSSTTGGYEQYF.

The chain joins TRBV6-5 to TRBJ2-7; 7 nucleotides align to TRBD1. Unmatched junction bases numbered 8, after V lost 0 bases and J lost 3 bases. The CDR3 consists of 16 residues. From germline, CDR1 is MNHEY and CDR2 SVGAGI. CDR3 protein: CASSYSGGRSHYEQYF. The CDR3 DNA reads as TGTGCCAGCAGTTACTCAGGGGGCCGTTCTCACTACGAGCAGTACTTC.

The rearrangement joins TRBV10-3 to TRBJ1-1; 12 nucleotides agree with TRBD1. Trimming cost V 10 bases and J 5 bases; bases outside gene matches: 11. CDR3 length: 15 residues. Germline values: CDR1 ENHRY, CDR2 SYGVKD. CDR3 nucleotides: TGTGCCACCGGAGGGACAGGGGGCGCGGGGACTGAAGCTTTCTTT. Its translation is CATGGTGGAGTEAFF.

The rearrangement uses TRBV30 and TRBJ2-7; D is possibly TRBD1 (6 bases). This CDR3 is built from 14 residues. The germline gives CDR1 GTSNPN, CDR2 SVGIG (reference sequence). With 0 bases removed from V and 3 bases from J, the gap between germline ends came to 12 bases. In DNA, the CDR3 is TGTGCCTGGAGTGTTCTCAGGGGCTACTACGAGCAGTACTTC. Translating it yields CAWSVLRGYYEQYF.

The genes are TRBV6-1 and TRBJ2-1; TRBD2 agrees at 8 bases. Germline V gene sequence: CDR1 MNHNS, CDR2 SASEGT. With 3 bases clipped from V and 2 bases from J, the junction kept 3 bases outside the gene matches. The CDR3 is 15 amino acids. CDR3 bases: TGTGCCAGCAGTGACGAACTAGCGGCCTACAATGAGCAGTTCTTC. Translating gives CASSDELAAYNEQFF.

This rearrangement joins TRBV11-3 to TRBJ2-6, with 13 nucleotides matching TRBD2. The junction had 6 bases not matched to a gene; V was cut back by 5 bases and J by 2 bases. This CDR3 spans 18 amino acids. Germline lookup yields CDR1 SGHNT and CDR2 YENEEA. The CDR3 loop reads CASSPLAGGEAGANVLTF. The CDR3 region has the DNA TGTGCCAGCAGCCCACTAGCGGGAGGGGAAGCTGGGGCCAACGTCCTGACTTTC.

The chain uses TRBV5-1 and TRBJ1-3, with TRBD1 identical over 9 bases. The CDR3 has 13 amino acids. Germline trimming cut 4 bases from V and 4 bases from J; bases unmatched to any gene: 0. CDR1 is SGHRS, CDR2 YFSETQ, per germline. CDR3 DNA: TGCGCCAGCAGCGGGACAGGGGGAAACACCATATATTTT. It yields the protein CASSGTGGNTIYF.

CDR3 in DNA: TGTGCCAGCAGGGGACTAGAAGTTACCAATGAGCAGTTCTTC. The encoded protein is CASRGLEVTNEQFF. This sequence joins TRBV25-1 and TRBJ2-1; 8 nucleotides agree with TRBD2. Germline values: CDR1 MGHDK, CDR2 SYGVNS. The CDR3 consists of 14 residues. The trim removed 6 bases at V and 6 bases at J, leaving 7 bases unmatched.

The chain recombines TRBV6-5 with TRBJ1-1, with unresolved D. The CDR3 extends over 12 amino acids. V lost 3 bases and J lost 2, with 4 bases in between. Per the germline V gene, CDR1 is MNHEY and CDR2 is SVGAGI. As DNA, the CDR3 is TGTGCCAGCAGTTATAGCAACACTGAAGCTTTCTTT. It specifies CASSYSNTEAFF.